The 14 T cell receptor beta chains below come from one sample, sequenced in a study of blood T cell repertoires in COVID-19. The assay was immunoSEQ multiplex PCR, and TCRdb's table has in-frame clones only and misses some. The table has roughly 390,000 clones, over 75% seen once. The sample was peripheral blood. These receptors all come from a woman in her 30s with COVID-19, enrolled during active disease.

The V call is TRBV15, the J call TRBJ2-2, with 8 positions matching TRBD2. V gave up 1 base and J gave up 0 bases; unmatched junction bases: 1. This CDR3 has 16 residues. The germline V gene has CDR1 LNHNV and CDR2 YYDKDF (reference sequence). The DNA of the CDR3 is TGTGCCACCAGCAGAGGACTAGCGACGAACACCGGGGAGCTGTTTTTT. Translating it yields CATSRGLATNTGELFF.

V gene TRBV6-4 combines with J gene TRBJ2-7; TRBD1 matches 11 bases. This CDR3 spans 18 amino acids. Trimming took 0 bases from V and 4 from J; bases not matched to a gene: 11. Germline CDR1 MRHNA, CDR2 SNTAGT. The CDR3 reads CASSDSQGLGQGVYEQYF. The DNA for the CDR3 is TGTGCCAGCAGTGACTCCCAAGGTTTGGGACAGGGGGTATACGAGCAGTACTTC.

The rearrangement joins TRBV5-6 to TRBJ2-3, with D uncertain. Germline V gives CDR1 SGHDT, CDR2 YYEEEE. This CDR3 has 15 amino acids. Trimming left V 0 bases short and J 0 bases short, with 8 bases between. CDR3 in amino acids: CASSLVGASTDTQYF. CDR3 nucleotide sequence: TGTGCCAGCAGCTTGGTGGGCGCGAGCACAGATACGCAGTATTTT.

The chain combines TRBV20-1 with TRBJ2-2, with D perhaps matching TRBD2 (5 bases). The germline gives CDR1 DFQATT, CDR2 SNEGSKA (reference sequence). V was shortened by 3 bases and J by 0 bases, with 11 bases between the two germline ends. The CDR3 sequence is 15 residues long. The CDR3 protein is CSASGRAANTGELFF. DNA for the CDR3: TGCAGTGCTAGTGGGCGGGCCGCGAACACCGGGGAGCTGTTTTTT.

This sequence joins TRBV3-1 (or the pseudogene TRBV3-2) and TRBJ2-5, with 8 bases matching TRBD2. The CDR3 is made up of 13 amino acids. J was trimmed by 3 bases and V by 3 bases; bases with no gene match: 0. The V gene's germline CDR1 is LGHDT and CDR2 YNNKEL (reference sequence). CDR3 DNA: TGTGCCAGCAGCCAGCGGGGGGAAGAGACCCAGTACTTC. Residues: CASSQRGEETQYF.

The chain couples TRBV19 to TRBJ2-5, with TRBD2 identical over 12 bases. Trimming at V came to 4 bases and at J to 7 bases, leaving 10 bases not matched to a gene. Germline V CDR1 and CDR2: LNHDA, SQIVND (reference sequence). The CDR3 totals 16 residues. For the CDR3, the DNA is TGTGCCAGTAGTACTAGGACTAGCGGGGACGTAGGGACCCAGTACTTC. Its translation: CASSTRTSGDVGTQYF.

The V gene is TRBV18, the J gene TRBJ1-6; the D gene is possibly TRBD1 (6 bases). The CDR3 runs to 14 residues. Trimming took 6 bases from V and 10 from J, leaving 16 bases between them. Germline V gene sequence: CDR1 KGHSH, CDR2 LQKENI. CDR3 DNA sequence: TGTGCCAGCTCTACCGGACAGCTTGACTCACCCCTCCACTTT. It specifies CASSTGQLDSPLHF.

The chain links TRBV19 to TRBJ1-2, with 9 bases lining up with TRBD1. Looked up from germline, CDR1 is LNHDA and CDR2 is SQIVND (reference sequence). This CDR3 has 13 amino acids. V shed 8 bases and J 6 bases; nucleotides not matched to a gene: 7. This CDR3 is CASRKTGGNGYTF. The CDR3 nucleotides are TGTGCCAGTCGGAAGACAGGGGGTAATGGCTACACCTTC.

The chain links TRBV6-5 to TRBJ1-5; TRBD1 might be the D (6 bases). V shed 6 bases and J shed 4 bases, with 10 bases lying between them. The CDR3 runs 13 residues. Germline CDR1 MNHEY, CDR2 SVGAGI. The chain's CDR3 is CASRTGYNQPQHF. The CDR3 DNA follows: TGTGCCAGCAGGACAGGTTATAATCAGCCCCAGCATTTT.

The chain is built from TRBV7-2 and TRBJ1-2; no reliable D call. The CDR3 runs to 11 residues. Germline V lookup: CDR1 SGHTA, CDR2 FQGNSA. The V gene lost 6 bases and the J gene lost 8 bases, with 10 bases spanning the gap. CDR3: CASSPNEGYTF. CDR3 bases: TGTGCCAGCAGTCCCAATGAGGGCTACACCTTC.

The chain links TRBV28 to TRBJ2-7; perhaps TRBD2 as D (5 bases). Looked up from germline, CDR1 is MDHEN and CDR2 is SYDVKM. The CDR3 is made up of 16 amino acids. V shed 5 bases and J shed 4 bases, with 21 bases lying between them. For the CDR3, the DNA is TGTGCCAGCAGTCCTCCGGGATTAGGGTCACGTTACGAGCAGTACTTC. Translated: CASSPPGLGSRYEQYF.

The chain has TRBV5-6 and TRBJ1-6, with a possible D match to TRBD1 (6 bases). Germline V gene data show CDR1 as SGHDT and CDR2 as YYEEEE. Trimming took 0 bases from V and 4 from J, leaving 8 bases between them. There are 15 residues in the CDR3. The CDR3 loop reads CASSLGQAYNSPLHF. The CDR3 DNA is TGTGCCAGCAGCTTGGGACAGGCGTATAATTCACCCCTCCACTTT.

There are a few counts of this clone. The chain has TRBV6-5 and TRBJ2-5, with 7 bases matching TRBD2. There are 14 residues in the CDR3. The V gene end was trimmed by 6 bases and the J gene end by 4 bases; junction bases not matched to a gene: 8. Looked up from germline, CDR1 is MNHEY and CDR2 is SVGAGI. The CDR3 DNA is TGTGCCAGCAGGCCCGGCGGGGGTAGAGAGACCCAGTACTTC. This sequence encodes CASRPGGGRETQYF.

This clone has only a few counts. The rearrangement joins TRBV2 to TRBJ2-7, with D possibly matching TRBD2 (7 bases). In germline, CDR1 is SNHLY, CDR2 FYNNEI. This CDR3 has 15 residues. Trimming shortened V by 1 base and J by 2 bases, and 12 bases separated the two germline ends. CDR3 region: CASSEERGGTYEQYF. The CDR3 DNA reads TGTGCCAGCAGTGAAGAAAGGGGGGGGACCTACGAGCAGTACTTC. Looking up the rest from reference TRBV2 and TRBJ2-7 gives the full variable domain: EPEVTQTPSHQVTQMGQEVILRCVPISNHLYFYWYRQILGQKVEFLVSFYNNEISEKSEIFDDQFSVERPDGSNFTLKIRSTKLEDSAMYFCASSEERGGTYEQYFGPGTRLTVT.